This TCR beta chain emerged from a study of neurological immune-mediated disorders. The sample holds many counts of this clonotype. MiXCR, run by TCRdb on the 5' RACE reads, gives a single entry per CDR3 protein. The sample records fewer than 45,000 distinct CDR3 sequences, over 2% being singletons. This CDR3 is built from 13 residues. Germline-derived CDR1 and CDR2 are MRHNA and SNTAGT. V was shortened by 5 bases and J by 6 bases, with 10 bases between the two germline ends. Input material: PBMCs. The source of this sequence is a man aged 30 to 45 with multiple sclerosis. V usage is TRBV6-4 and J usage is TRBJ2-2; D not certain. CDR3 amino acids: CASSRVRAGELFF. As DNA, the CDR3 is TGTGCCAGCAGTCGGGTCCGAGCCGGGGAGCTGTTTTTT.